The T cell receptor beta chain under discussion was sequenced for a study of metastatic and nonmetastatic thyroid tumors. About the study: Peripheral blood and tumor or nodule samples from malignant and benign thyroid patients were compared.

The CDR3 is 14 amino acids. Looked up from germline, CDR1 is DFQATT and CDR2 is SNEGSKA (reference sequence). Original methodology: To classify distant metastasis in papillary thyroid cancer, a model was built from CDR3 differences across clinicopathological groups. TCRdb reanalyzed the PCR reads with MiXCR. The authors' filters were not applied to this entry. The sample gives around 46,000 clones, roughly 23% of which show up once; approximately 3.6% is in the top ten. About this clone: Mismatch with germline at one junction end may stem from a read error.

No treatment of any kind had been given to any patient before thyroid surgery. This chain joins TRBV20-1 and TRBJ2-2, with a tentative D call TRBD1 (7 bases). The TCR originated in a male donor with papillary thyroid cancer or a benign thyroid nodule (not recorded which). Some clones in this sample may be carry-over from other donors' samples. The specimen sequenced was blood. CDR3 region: CSSRCTGEAGELFF. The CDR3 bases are TGCAGTTCTAGGTGTACAGGGGAGGCCGGGGAGCTGTTTTTT.